This T cell receptor beta chain was identified during a study of T cell repertoires in cytomegalovirus infection (dated by TCRdb to the late 2010s). Study-wide context: The peptide stimulations were aimed at well-studied HLA-B-restricted epitopes as well as recently identified HLA-C-restricted CMV epitopes, whose presentation resists viral immunomodulation. The HLA type of each donor mattered for the analysis, because public TCR beta signatures pointed to carriage of CMV infection along with the matching HLA type.

Here is what the overall study found, with its caveats: In both this cohort and an independent roughly 350-donor cohort, the cumulative frequency of public TCR beta family members distinguished carriers of CMV infection plus the relevant HLA type. The ex vivo response was dominated by HLA-C-restricted CMV-specific TCR beta clonotypes, and the single most frequent clonotype in two of eight donors was supplied by these HLA-C-restricted clonotypes.

This sample's treatment or condition label indicates: in vitro stimulation with specific CMV peptide epitopes to enrich CMV-specific T cells. Remarks on this clonotype: The antigen it recognizes is unknown. No base quality values were provided; no much bigger clone lies one nucleotide off.

CDR3 length: 13 amino acids, cysteine to phenylalanine. Left in the record is the CDR3 DNA by itself, 39 bases read in frame from the first base. Trimming removed 3 bases from V and 8 bases from J, leaving 10 bases between the germline ends. CDR1 and CDR2, looked up from the germline V gene (reference sequence), are MNHEY and SMNVEV. The sequencer was an Illumina HiSeq 1500. TCRdb reworked the public reads: Q25 trimming with fastp, MiXCR clone assembly, productive beta chains retained. CDR3 protein sequences are deduplicated, and each keeps its most common genes and DNA. For this sample there are 300,000 to 400,000 distinct CDR3 sequences; 25% to 30% appear just once. The top ten clones comprise approximately 20% of the sample.

This sequence originates from a human donor in good health (CMV status not recorded). Some clones in this sample may be carry-over from other donors' samples. The rearrangement combines TRBV27 with TRBJ1-4, with TRBD1 tentatively as D gene (6 bases match). Sequenced here: cultured PBMCs, sampled from culture after CMV antigen stimulation. The CDR3 region reads CASSFGQGEKLFF. The DNA sequence is TGTGCCAGCAGTTTTGGCCAGGGGGAAAAACTGTTTTTT. Beyond the CDR3, the reference TRBV27 and TRBJ1-4 genes provide the residues; the full variable domain reads: EAQVTQNPRYLITVTGKKLTVTCSQNMNHEYMSWYRQDPGLGLRQIYYSMNVEVTDKGDVPEGYKVSRKEKRNFPLILESPSPNQTSLYFCASSFGQGEKLFFGSGTQLSVL.